The TCR beta chain described here comes from a study of T cell clones after liver transplantation. Assay: immunoSEQ multiplex PCR; the TCRdb copy retains only in-frame clones and omits some. The data contain approximately 100,000 clones, roughly 80% of them seen just once; the ten biggest clones take up roughly 0.9%. This clonotype was sampled from a human donor who received a liver transplant. Here the sequenced sample was CD4+ T cells from blood, taken before liver transplant.

CDR3 residues: CASSLTGVGYTF. In DNA, the CDR3 is TGTGCCAGCAGCCTGACAGGGGTCGGCTACACCTTC. The gene calls are TRBV11-2 and TRBJ1-2; TRBD1 aligns across 8 bases. With V trimmed by 5 bases and J by 8 bases, 4 bases remained unmatched. The CDR3 has 12 amino acids. From germline, CDR1 is SGHAT and CDR2 FQNNGV.